These T cell receptor beta chains were read from a single sample in a study of blood T cell repertoires in COVID-19. Clones were read by immunoSEQ multiplex PCR, and TCRdb kept only the in-frame ones, dropping some. The sample records about 300,000 clones, 85% to 90% being singletons. The specimen was peripheral blood. These receptors all stem from a woman in her forties or fifties with COVID-19, enrolled during active disease. CDR3s include the opening cysteine and the closing phenylalanine or tryptophan. The order of the fields is V gene, D gene, J gene, clone size, CDR3 protein, CDR3 DNA. The D gene is left open where the match is weak. Rows may omit the clone size; those that give it use once, few, many or a size class.

TRBV6-2/TRBV6-3	TRBD2	TRBJ2-7	NA	CASNPLALSSYEQYF	TGTGCCAGCAACCCACTAGCGCTGAGCTCCTACGAGCAGTACTTC
TRBV5-1	TRBD2	TRBJ2-1	NA	CASSLSGGYGEQFF	TGCGCCAGCAGCCTTAGCGGGGGATATGGTGAGCAGTTCTTC
TRBV9	NA	TRBJ1-4	NA	CASSVRPGGTNEKLFF	TGTGCCAGCAGCGTCCGACCCGGCGGGACTAATGAAAAACTGTTTTTT
TRBV7-3	TRBD2	TRBJ2-7	NA	CASSPAGGPNYEQYF	TGTGCCAGCAGCCCAGCGGGAGGGCCCAACTACGAGCAGTACTTC
TRBV5-8	TRBD1	TRBJ2-3	once	CASSISGTGRLDTQYF	TGTGCCAGCAGCATTTCCGGGACAGGGAGATTAGATACGCAGTATTTT
TRBV29-1	NA	TRBJ2-3	NA	CSVGRPPGQNTDTQYF	TGCAGCGTTGGCAGGCCCCCGGGACAAAACACAGATACGCAGTATTTT
TRBV18	TRBD1	TRBJ2-5	NA	CASSPRQGQETQYF	TGTGCCAGCTCACCGAGACAGGGGCAAGAGACCCAGTACTTC
TRBV6-5	NA	TRBJ1-5	NA	CASSYASDSQPQHF	TGTGCCAGCAGTTACGCTAGTGACAGTCAGCCCCAGCATTTT
TRBV19	TRBD1	TRBJ1-4	NA	CASSTGQGALLEKLFF	TGTGCCAGTAGCACGGGACAGGGGGCCTTATTGGAAAAACTGTTTTTT
TRBV4-1	TRBD2	TRBJ2-3	NA	CASSQGLAGYTDTQYF	TGCGCCAGCAGCCAAGGCCTAGCGGGGTACACAGATACGCAGTATTTT
TRBV30	NA	TRBJ1-1	NA	CAWSVGGGAEAFF	TGTGCCTGGAGTGTAGGGGGTGGGGCCGAAGCTTTCTTT
TRBV7-2	NA	TRBJ1-1	NA	CASRLSTLTEAFF	TGTGCCAGCAGACTATCGACCTTGACTGAAGCTTTCTTT
TRBV20-1	NA	TRBJ2-1	NA	CSASRVNEQFF	TGCAGTGCTAGTAGAGTTAATGAGCAGTTCTTC
TRBV14	TRBD1	TRBJ1-3	NA	CASSRQGAGNTIYF	TGTGCCAGCAGCCGACAGGGGGCTGGAAACACCATATATTTT
TRBV6-4	TRBD2	TRBJ2-3	NA	CASSDSPPIAGGSTDTQYF	TGTGCCAGCAGTGACTCCCCCCCCATAGCGGGAGGTTCCACAGATACGCAGTATTTT
TRBV5-4	TRBD1	TRBJ1-1	NA	CASRKQGIGAEAFF	TGTGCCAGCAGAAAACAGGGGATAGGCGCTGAAGCTTTCTTT
TRBV2	TRBD1	TRBJ1-2	NA	CASSPNLSGGYGYTF	TGTGCCAGCAGTCCCAACCTATCAGGGGGCTATGGCTACACCTTC
TRBV6-5	NA	TRBJ1-2	NA	CASNSGNYGYTF	TGTGCCAGCAATTCAGGGAACTATGGCTACACCTTC
TRBV10-1	NA	TRBJ2-3	once	CASNFITGDTQYF	TGCGCCAGCAACTTCATCACGGGAGATACGCAGTATTTT
TRBV11-3	TRBD2	TRBJ2-3	NA	CASSASGSIDTQYF	TGTGCCAGCAGCGCTAGCGGGAGTATAGATACGCAGTATTTT
TRBV18	NA	TRBJ1-4	NA	CASSPTQTTNEKLFF	TGTGCCAGCTCACCAACCCAGACAACTAATGAAAAACTGTTTTTT
TRBV5-4	NA	TRBJ1-6	NA	CASSLDRANSPLHF	TGTGCCAGCAGCTTGGACAGGGCCAATTCACCCCTCCACTTT
TRBV7-2	TRBD2	TRBJ2-7	NA	CASSLARGIGRLATDEQYF	TGTGCCAGCAGCTTAGCGCGGGGTATTGGGAGACTAGCTACGGACGAGCAGTACTTC
TRBV25-1	NA	TRBJ2-7	once	CASSALEEQYF	TGTGCCAGCAGTGCCCTGGAGGAGCAGTACTTC
TRBV27	NA	TRBJ1-1	NA	CASSLGQSMGTEAFF	TGTGCCAGCTCCCTCGGACAGTCCATGGGCACTGAAGCTTTCTTT
TRBV11-2	NA	TRBJ2-1	NA	CASSLRQAYNEQFF	TGTGCCAGCAGCTTACGACAGGCGTACAATGAGCAGTTCTTC
TRBV7-2	TRBD2	TRBJ2-7	NA	CASSLELAGGNLPPYEQYF	TGTGCCAGCAGCTTAGAACTAGCGGGAGGGAATTTACCACCCTACGAGCAGTACTTC
TRBV29-1	TRBD2	TRBJ2-1	NA	CSVVSGTAEQFF	TGCAGCGTTGTTAGCGGGACCGCTGAGCAGTTCTTC
TRBV6-5	TRBD2	TRBJ2-3	NA	CASRRWTSGPDTQYF	TGTGCCAGCAGACGCTGGACTAGCGGCCCGGATACGCAGTATTTT
TRBV18	TRBD1	TRBJ2-5	NA	CASSPLGQGAETQYF	TGTGCCAGCTCACCACTCGGGCAGGGGGCTGAGACCCAGTACTTC
TRBV13	NA	TRBJ1-4	NA	CASSLGSGRGFF	TGTGCCAGCAGCTTAGGCAGCGGGAGGGGTTTTTTT
TRBV5-4	TRBD1	TRBJ2-7	NA	CASRDRGLYEQYF	TGTGCCAGCAGAGACAGGGGGCTCTACGAGCAGTACTTC
TRBV5-1	NA	TRBJ2-5	NA	CASSPLGGTQETQYF	TGCGCCAGCAGCCCCCTCGGCGGGACCCAAGAGACCCAGTACTTC
TRBV6-2/TRBV6-3	TRBD2	TRBJ2-1	NA	CASSARLAVTYNEQFF	TGTGCCAGCAGTGCTAGACTAGCGGTTACTTACAATGAGCAGTTCTTC
TRBV3-1/TRBV3-2	NA	TRBJ2-1	NA	CASQDSYNEQFF	TGTGCCAGTCAGGACAGCTACAATGAGCAGTTCTTC
TRBV14	TRBD1	TRBJ2-3	NA	CASSFGQGSIDTQYF	TGTGCCAGCAGCTTTGGACAGGGGTCAATAGATACGCAGTATTTT
TRBV27	NA	TRBJ2-3	NA	CASTVDLDRTQSKSSTDTQYF	TGTGCCAGCACCGTGGATTTAGACAGGACTCAGAGCAAGAGTAGCACAGATACGCAGTATTTT
TRBV24-1	TRBD2	TRBJ2-7	NA	CATSDLLGGRALEQYF	TGTGCCACCAGTGATTTGCTGGGCGGGAGGGCCCTCGAGCAGTACTTC
TRBV30	NA	TRBJ1-3	NA	CAGRLGRRNTIYF	TGTGCAGGGAGGCTTGGTAGGAGAAACACCATATATTTT
TRBV19	NA	TRBJ2-5	NA	CASSFRTLQETQYF	TGTGCCAGTAGTTTTCGGACATTACAAGAGACCCAGTACTTC
TRBV27	TRBD1	TRBJ1-4	NA	CASSFGWGQGGEKLFF	TGTGCCAGCAGTTTTGGGTGGGGACAGGGTGGCGAAAAACTGTTTTTT
TRBV7-2	TRBD1	TRBJ2-7	NA	CASSLTPGQGGEQYF	TGTGCCAGCAGCTTAACACCGGGACAGGGCGGCGAGCAGTACTTC
TRBV7-9	TRBD2	TRBJ2-7	NA	CASSKGTSGGKGYEQYF	TGTGCCAGCAGCAAAGGGACTAGCGGAGGGAAGGGGTATGAGCAGTACTTC
TRBV4-3	NA	TRBJ1-2	NA	CASSQVRSQKLGYTF	TGCGCCAGCAGCCAAGTCAGGTCACAGAAGCTTGGCTACACCTTC
TRBV9	NA	TRBJ2-1	NA	CASSVALGSNEQFF	TGTGCCAGCAGCGTAGCCCTCGGGAGTAATGAGCAGTTCTTC
TRBV7-2	NA	TRBJ2-3	NA	CASSPKGVGTDTQYF	TGTGCCAGCAGCCCCAAGGGGGTGGGAACAGATACGCAGTATTTT
TRBV29-1	TRBD2	TRBJ2-3	few	CSAQGLADPRDTQYF	TGCAGCGCACAAGGACTAGCGGACCCCCGGGATACGCAGTATTTT
TRBV18	TRBD2	TRBJ2-5	once	CASSPTVRGLAGEGGETQYF	TGTGCCAGCTCACCTACCGTCCGAGGACTAGCGGGAGAGGGAGGAGAGACCCAGTACTTC
TRBV15	NA	TRBJ2-7	NA	CATSRDRNAGETSYEQYF	TGTGCCACCAGCAGAGATCGAAATGCAGGGGAGACCTCCTACGAGCAGTACTTC
TRBV25-1	NA	TRBJ2-1	NA	CASSEADNYNEQFF	TGTGCCAGCAGCGAGGCGGACAATTACAATGAGCAGTTCTTC
TRBV24-1	TRBD1	TRBJ1-1	NA	CATSDNRGVRAFF	TGTGCCACCAGTGACAACAGGGGGGTGCGAGCTTTCTTT
TRBV30	NA	TRBJ2-1	NA	CAWRPRGQGVRDEQFF	TGTGCCTGGAGACCCCGTGGGCAGGGTGTTCGGGATGAGCAGTTCTTC
TRBV5-5	NA	TRBJ2-1	NA	CASSLYWSNSYNEQFF	TGTGCCAGCAGCTTGTATTGGAGTAACTCCTACAATGAGCAGTTCTTC